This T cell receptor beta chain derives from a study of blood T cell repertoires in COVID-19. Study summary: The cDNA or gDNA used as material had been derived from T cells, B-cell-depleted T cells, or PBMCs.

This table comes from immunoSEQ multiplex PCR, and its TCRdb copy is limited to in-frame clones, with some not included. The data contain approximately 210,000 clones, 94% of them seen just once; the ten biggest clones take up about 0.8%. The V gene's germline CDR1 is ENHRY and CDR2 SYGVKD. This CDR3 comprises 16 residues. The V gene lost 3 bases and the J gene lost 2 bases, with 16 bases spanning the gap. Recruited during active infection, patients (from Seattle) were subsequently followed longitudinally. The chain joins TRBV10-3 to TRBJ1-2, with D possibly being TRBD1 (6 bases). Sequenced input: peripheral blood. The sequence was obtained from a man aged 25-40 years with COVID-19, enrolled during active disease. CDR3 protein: CAISDPGGGTNYGYTF. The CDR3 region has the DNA TGTGCCATCAGTGACCCCGGGGGGGGCACGAACTATGGCTACACCTTC.